A selection of T cell receptor beta chains follows, all from one sample in a study of T cell repertoires in cytomegalovirus infection. Their target antigens are unknown. In TCRdb, the reads were re-called with MiXCR into one record per CDR3 protein. The table includes about 700,000 distinct CDR3 sequences, 30% to 40% detected once. Sequences were derived from cultured PBMCs, sampled from culture after CMV antigen stimulation. The receptors derive from a human donor in good health (CMV status not recorded). Some clones in this sample may be carry-over from other donors' samples. CDR3s include the opening cysteine and the closing phenylalanine or tryptophan. D genes are given only for firm matches. A clone size is listed for some rows: how often the clone was seen (once, few, many), or a class if it is expanded.

>NA|TRBV6-5|TRBD1|17|TRBJ1-2
TGTGCCAGCAGTTGCCTCCGGGACAGCTATTTTTGTCATGGCTACACCTTC
CASSCLRDSYFCHGYTF
>few|TRBV12-3/TRBV12-4|NA|17|TRBJ2-1
TGTGCCAGCAGCCCTCCGGACCCCCAGTGGGTTTACAATGAGCAGTTCTTC
CASSPPDPQWVYNEQFF
>few|TRBV6-5|TRBD1|15|TRBJ1-2
TGTGCCAGCAGTTACGGAACAGGGGTAGAGAGTGGCTACACCTTC
CASSYGTGVESGYTF
>NA|TRBV7-2|NA|13|TRBJ2-5
TGTGCCAGCAGTACAGGGATCAGGGAGACCCAGTACTTC
CASSTGIRETQYF
>many|TRBV7-9|TRBD1|17|TRBJ2-7
TGTGCCAGCAGCCACTCCCCCCGGACAGGGGGGTCCTACGAGCAGTACTTC
CASSHSPRTGGSYEQYF
>NA|TRBV28|NA|14|TRBJ2-1
TGTGCCAGCGGATTGGCAGGTTCCTACAATGAGCAGTTCTTC
CASGLAGSYNEQFF
>NA|TRBV28|TRBD2|16|TRBJ2-3
TGTGCCAGCAGTTTAGGGGGGGTAATTGAGCCAGATACGCAGTATTTT
CASSLGGVIEPDTQYF
>NA|TRBV6-5|NA|17|TRBJ2-1
TGTGCCAGCAGTTACGACGACTCCGGGACTCGGTACAATGAGCAGTTCTTC
CASSYDDSGTRYNEQFF
>NA|TRBV6-1|NA|13|TRBJ1-1
TGTGCCAGCAGTGTACCTTTCCTCACTGAAGCTTTCTTT
CASSVPFLTEAFF
>NA|TRBV20-1|NA|14|TRBJ2-1
TGCAGTGCTAGGGGGTGGGGAAGTGGAAATGAGCAGTTCTTC
CSARGWGSGNEQFF
>few|TRBV7-9|NA|17|TRBJ1-1
TGTGCCAGCAGCTTAAGGGCCAAGGGATATGGGAACACTGAAGCTTTCTTT
CASSLRAKGYGNTEAFF
>NA|TRBV11-2|NA|18|TRBJ2-6
TGTGCCAGCAGCTTAGGGACCACAGGGCCCTCTGGGGCCAACGTCCTGACTTTC
CASSLGTTGPSGANVLTF
>many|TRBV7-2|NA|13|TRBJ2-3
TGTGCCAGCAGCCGGACCGGCACAGATACGCAGTATTTT
CASSRTGTDTQYF
>NA|TRBV20-1|NA|15|TRBJ1-4
TGCAGTGCTAGTTTCGGGGGGTCGACTAATGAAAAACTGTTTTTT
CSASFGGSTNEKLFF
>NA|TRBV7-6|TRBD1|14|TRBJ2-1
TGTGCCAGCAGCCTGGGACAGGGAGAGTCTAAGCAGTTCTTC
CASSLGQGESKQFF
>few|TRBV11-2|TRBD2|17|TRBJ2-3
TGTGCCAGCAGCTCCACCACGAGCGGGAGAGCCACAGATACGCAGTATTTT
CASSSTTSGRATDTQYF
>few|TRBV10-3|NA|14|TRBJ1-2
TGTGCCATCAGTGCCGGTTCTGTGATATATGGCTACACCTTC
CAISAGSVIYGYTF
>NA|TRBV19|TRBD1|14|TRBJ2-7
TGTGCCAGTAGTATGCAGGGGGAGTTTGGCGAGCAGTACTTC
CASSMQGEFGEQYF
>NA|TRBV5-1|NA|16|TRBJ2-1
TGCGCCAGCAGCTTACGGGCGGAGGGATCCTACAATGAGCAGTTCTTC
CASSLRAEGSYNEQFF
>NA|TRBV7-9|NA|12|TRBJ1-1
TGTGCCAGCAGCCCCCCTTGGACTGAAGCTTTCTTT
CASSPPWTEAFF
>few|TRBV6-6|TRBD1|13|TRBJ1-1
TGTGCCAGCAGCTTGGGCGGACAGGTGAGCGCTTTCTTT
CASSLGGQVSAFF
>once|TRBV19|NA|12|TRBJ2-1
TGTGCCAGTGAAAAAGGGGCTAATGAGCAGTTCTTC
CASEKGANEQFF
>few|TRBV7-8|TRBD1|16|TRBJ1-5
TGTGCCAGCAGTATGATACCTACAGGGGAGCGTCAGCCCCAGCATTTT
CASSMIPTGERQPQHF
>NA|TRBV7-6|NA|15|TRBJ2-2
TGTGCCGGCAGCCCGCGACAGGTGTATACCGGGGAGCTGTTTTTT
CAGSPRQVYTGELFF
>NA|TRBV7-6|TRBD1|13|TRBJ2-7
TGTGCCAGCAGCTCGCGGGACAGGGTCTCTCTGTACTTC
CASSSRDRVSLYF
>NA|TRBV27|NA|16|TRBJ2-5
TGTGCCAGCAGTTTACGGACAGGACTAACAGGGATGGCCCAGTACTTC
CASSLRTGLTGMAQYF
>NA|TRBV28|NA|11|TRBJ2-3
TGTGCCAGCACCATATCCTCGATACAGTATTTT
CASTISSIQYF
>NA|TRBV28|NA|15|TRBJ2-1
TGTGCCAGCAAGGGCGGACTCTCGAGCACCAATGAGCAGTTCTTC
CASKGGLSSTNEQFF
>NA|TRBV7-8|NA|12|TRBJ2-7
TGTGCCAGCAGCCCGGCAATATACGAGCAGTACTTC
CASSPAIYEQYF
>few|TRBV25-1|NA|15|TRBJ1-1
TGTGCCAGCTTTTGGAAACACAGAATGAACACTGAAGCTTTCTTT
CASFWKHRMNTEAFF
>once|TRBV20-1|NA|11|TRBJ2-7
TGCAGTGCTGGTGACTACTACGAGCAGTACTTC
CSAGDYYEQYF
>many|TRBV7-2|NA|15|TRBJ2-7
TGTGCCAGCAGCCTCAACGGAGCCAGCTCCTACGAGCAGTACTTC
CASSLNGASSYEQYF
>NA|TRBV7-2|NA|12|TRBJ2-3
TGTGCCAGCAGCTCTCGACAGATCGAACAGTATTTT
CASSSRQIEQYF
>NA|TRBV7-6|NA|15|TRBJ2-3
TGTGCCAGCAGCTTGATGGGCTCTAGCACAGATACGCAGTATTTT
CASSLMGSSTDTQYF
>NA|TRBV6-2/TRBV6-3|TRBD1|14|TRBJ2-1
TGTGCCAGTCAAAGGGACAGGAACTACAATGAGCAGTTCTTC
CASQRDRNYNEQFF
>few|TRBV6-5|NA|13|TRBJ1-2
TGTGCCAGCAGTTACCCCGGGGGGTATGGCTACACCTTC
CASSYPGGYGYTF
>NA|TRBV27|TRBD2|15|TRBJ2-7
TGTGCCAGCAGTGGGTGGGGCGGGGGGGCTTCCGAGCAGTACTTC
CASSGWGGGASEQYF
>NA|TRBV5-1|NA|14|TRBJ1-1
TGCGCCAGCAGCCAACAGCGGCCTAACACTGAAGCTTTCTTT
CASSQQRPNTEAFF
>NA|TRBV7-2|NA|15|TRBJ1-6
TGTGCCAGCAGCACCCGACAGGCCGATAATTCACCCCTCCACTTT
CASSTRQADNSPLHF
>few|TRBV7-2|TRBD1|16|TRBJ2-3
TGTGCCAGCAGCGACCAGGGGGCCCTAAGCACAGATACGCAGTATTTT
CASSDQGALSTDTQYF
>NA|TRBV7-2|NA|16|TRBJ2-3
TGTGCCAGCAGCTTCGGACTCAACCCACGCACAGATACGCAGTATTTT
CASSFGLNPRTDTQYF
>NA|TRBV7-8|NA|18|TRBJ1-2
TGTGCCAGCAGCCACCGAACACTATCCCAACGGGGGTTTCATGGCTACACCTTC
CASSHRTLSQRGFHGYTF
>many|TRBV7-2|NA|15|TRBJ1-5
TGTGCCAGCAGCTTATCTCAGGGACGGGGTCAGCCCCAGCATTTT
CASSLSQGRGQPQHF
>NA|TRBV7-9|NA|16|TRBJ2-5
TGTGCCAGCAGCTTAGGGGCAGGGGCGGGGCAAGAGATCCAGTACTTC
CASSLGAGAGQEIQYF
>NA|TRBV4-3|TRBD2|16|TRBJ2-3
TGCGCCAGCAGCCAAGTCCCCGGGACTAGCGGGAATGAGCAGTATTTT
CASSQVPGTSGNEQYF
>many|TRBV7-2|TRBD1|15|TRBJ2-2
TGTGCCAGCAGCACCAGGACAGGGAGCACCGGGGAGCTGTTTTTT
CASSTRTGSTGELFF
>NA|TRBV11-2|NA|16|TRBJ1-1
TGTGCCAGCAGCCCTAGTCCGAACCCCCCGAACACTGAAGCTTTCTTT
CASSPSPNPPNTEAFF
>NA|TRBV5-5|NA|15|TRBJ1-3
TGTGCCAGCAGCTACCTGGACGGGGCAGGAAACACCATATATTTT
CASSYLDGAGNTIYF
>NA|TRBV10-3|NA|14|TRBJ2-3
TGTGCCATCGCCCTAGCTGGGGGCACAGATACGCAGTATTTT
CAIALAGGTDTQYF
>NA|TRBV19|NA|13|TRBJ1-1
TGTGCCAGTAGTATGGCCAGAGACACTGAAGCTTTCTTT
CASSMARDTEAFF
>NA|TRBV19|NA|13|TRBJ2-1
TGTGCCAGTAGTATCGGGCGGAGCAATGAGCAGTTCTTC
CASSIGRSNEQFF